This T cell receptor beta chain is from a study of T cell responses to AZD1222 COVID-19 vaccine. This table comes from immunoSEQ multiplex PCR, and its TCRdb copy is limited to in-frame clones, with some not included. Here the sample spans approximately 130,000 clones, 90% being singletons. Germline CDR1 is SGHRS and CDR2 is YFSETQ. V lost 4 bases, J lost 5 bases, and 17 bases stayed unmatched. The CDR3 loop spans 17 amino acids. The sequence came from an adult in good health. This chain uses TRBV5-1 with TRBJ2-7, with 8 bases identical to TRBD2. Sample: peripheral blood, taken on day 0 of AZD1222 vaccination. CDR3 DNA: TGCGCCAGCAGCCGTGGAGGGGGTCTTGCGGGAGGTGACGAGCAGTACTTC. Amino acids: CASSRGGGLAGGDEQYF.